Described below is a single TCR beta chain sequence and its context. This clonotype has ten or more counts. No antigen is known for it. It has no much larger one-base neighbor in the sample; base qualities were not kept. These data belong to a study of blood T cells in healthy people across ages (dated by TCRdb to the mid-2010s). Turning to the overall study: In model experiments, template switching captured roughly one uniquely barcoded TCR beta cDNA molecule for every two T cells. To track age-related changes in TCR beta repertoire diversity, the study relied on deep sequencing normalized with unique cDNA molecular identifiers. Donors were grouped into four age groups: young (average roughly 16 years), middle-aged (39), aged (around 62) and long-lived (about 89). To avoid experimental bias, donors of different ages were spread randomly across the sequencing lanes. For two donors (one aged 18 to 30 and one aged 80 or older), the study analyzed two additional independent replicas of 1 million unique cDNA reads from the same blood draw. Study-wide conclusions, independent of this receptor: Observed TCR beta diversity per million T cells fell roughly linearly with age, and a significant reduction was already apparent by age roughly 40. The CMV infection status of donors was not known, potentially confounding age-related changes in expanded clonotypes. Because profiling used bulk unsorted PBMCs, naive and antigen-experienced compartments could not be compared conclusively. Estimates of total diversity from one million sequenced T cells were regarded as lower bounds and underestimates. The percentage of naive T cells measured by flow cytometry correlated strongly with observed TCR beta diversity. The long-lived group showed more naive CD4+ T cells, fewer expanded clones and increased TCR diversity than the aged group, suggesting age selection.

For this chain, trimming is 5 bases at the V end and 7 bases at the J end, and the number of junction bases without a gene match is 10. Looking up the germline V gene (reference sequence) yields CDR1 DFQATT and CDR2 SNEGSKA. Including cysteine and phenylalanine, the CDR3 has 16 amino acids. Only the CDR3 DNA is retained, 48 bases long and in frame from the first base. Library preparation employed 5' RACE. Instrument used: Illumina HiSeq 2500. A second PCR of about 7 to 12 cycles was performed with a sample-barcoded 5' primer and a J-beta primer mix. Each TCR beta cDNA molecule received a unique molecular identifier from a template-switch 5' adaptor carrying 12 random nucleotides. At least 2.5 million CDR3-containing paired-end reads were obtained from each sample. All of the RNA was converted into first-strand cDNA using the Mint cDNA synthesis kit, with a TRBC-specific oligonucleotide serving as the primer. Following uracil-DNA glycosylase treatment, a first 18-cycle PCR with universal primers M1SS and BC2_uni_R was performed on all cDNA. The paper's data handling went like this. For normalization, 1 million high-quality reads, each with a distinct molecular identifier, were randomly selected from each sample. Reads sharing molecular identifiers were discarded rather than binned into consensus sequences. MiTCR, set to a Q25 quality threshold and the strictest error-elimination algorithm, was used for CDR3 identification, clonotype clustering and error correction. Lower-bound total TCR beta diversity was estimated with a nonparametric unseen species model using Euler transformation. TCRdb reran the public reads through fastp at Q25 and MiXCR, keeping productive beta chains. Each CDR3 protein gets just one entry, which takes the most common genes and DNA from the rows behind it. TCRdb, not the original authors, processed these V and J calls. Within this sample are some 640,000 distinct CDR3 sequences, with 25% to 35% of them counted one time only. 15% to 19% of the sample comes from the top ten.

Systemically healthy Caucasian individuals from Russia, 35 to 50 in total and aged about 6 to 95 years, were included as donors. Roughly 11 milliliters of peripheral blood were drawn from each donor into EDTA-treated Vacutainer tubes. PBMCs were isolated by Ficoll-Paque density-gradient centrifugation, with at least 6 million obtained per sample. Trizol reagent was used to extract total RNA from the PBMCs, yielding at least 5.5 micrograms per sample. Naive CD45RAhigh/CD27high T cell percentages were measured by flow cytometry on a PBMC aliquot from every donor. The receptor was isolated from a woman older than 75 in good health. The V and J genes are TRBV20-1 and TRBJ2-1, and 14 bases in between align with TRBD2. Sequences were obtained from blood. The CDR3 region reads CSASGTSGGRVNEQFF. In nucleotide form, the sequence is TGCAGTGCTTCCGGGACTAGCGGGGGCCGCGTAAATGAGCAGTTCTTC.